Listed below are T cell receptor beta chains from one sample, sequenced in a study of early T cells in non-severe SARS-CoV-2 infection. One entry per CDR3 protein results from TCRdb running MiXCR on the 5' RACE reads. The sample comprises tens of thousands of distinct CDR3 sequences, about 4% of which are singletons, and 10% to 13% rests with the top ten. Sequenced sample: whole blood. The receptor set was obtained from an adult who was a healthcare worker with PCR-confirmed SARS-CoV-2 infection or an uninfected control (not recorded which). The conserved cysteine and the conserved F or W are not part of the CDR3 here. The D gene is left open where the match is weak.

.	TRBV19	TRBJ2-7	ASSPRTTYEQY
.	TRBV20-1	TRBJ2-7	SARPGLGAYEQY
.	TRBV6-2/TRBV6-3	TRBJ1-2	ASSRTADYGYT
.	TRBV9	TRBJ1-6	ASSARHAYNSPLH
.	TRBV6-2/TRBV6-3	TRBJ2-7	ASSDGYEQY
.	TRBV20-1	TRBJ1-3	SARDLARAAGNTIY
.	TRBV7-6	TRBJ2-2	ASSLVDRTGELF
.	TRBV20-1	TRBJ2-7	SAQQSSYEQY
.	TRBV15	TRBJ1-1	ATSRAGGLNTEAF
TRBD1	TRBV12-3/TRBV12-4	TRBJ2-2	ASSLTQGWKTGELF
TRBD1	TRBV7-6	TRBJ1-1	ASSLAPPGTGGGTEAF
.	TRBV12-3/TRBV12-4	TRBJ2-2	ASNVGTKNTGELF
.	TRBV28	TRBJ1-5	ASSLGVPRDQPQH
TRBD1	TRBV4-1	TRBJ2-7	ASSQEDRGTYEQY
.	TRBV12-3/TRBV12-4	TRBJ1-5	ASSLTGSNQPQH
.	TRBV13	TRBJ1-1	ASTLRRVTEAF
.	TRBV5-1	TRBJ2-2	ASSTSRGVDTGELF
.	TRBV5-1	TRBJ2-5	ASSPRDNTLWETQY
TRBD2	TRBV28	TRBJ2-7	ASSFPASTSGSGEQY
.	TRBV20-1	TRBJ2-7	SALGGRSAGSRYEQY
.	TRBV19	TRBJ2-1	ASSRGYRMNEQF
TRBD1	TRBV7-9	TRBJ1-1	ASSLDPGQGPTEAF
.	TRBV6-2/TRBV6-3	TRBJ1-1	ASSYGRTEAF
.	TRBV4-3	TRBJ1-4	ASSLAERQTNEKLF
.	TRBV14	TRBJ1-2	ASSPQVGGYYGYT
.	TRBV28	TRBJ2-3	ASSSRLDTQY
TRBD2	TRBV7-6	TRBJ2-3	ASSLTSGSADTQY
.	TRBV19	TRBJ1-2	ASSQTGYGYT
.	TRBV29-1	TRBJ2-1	SVELTDEQF
TRBD1	TRBV10-3	TRBJ2-1	AIYGGPGQGYNEQF
.	TRBV28	TRBJ2-3	ASSLVGNTQY
.	TRBV7-3	TRBJ1-1	ASSLGQGRSTEAF
.	TRBV7-2	TRBJ2-5	ASSLAGSRETQY
.	TRBV18	TRBJ2-3	ASSPKADTQY
TRBD2	TRBV20-1	TRBJ2-7	SARLSRLAAYEQY
.	TRBV6-2/TRBV6-3	TRBJ1-5	ASGAGWDNQPQH
.	TRBV10-1	TRBJ2-7	ASSASFSASSYEQY
.	TRBV5-1	TRBJ2-7	ASSETSYEQY
.	TRBV15	TRBJ2-3	ATSRAGLTDTQY
.	TRBV24-1	TRBJ2-1	ATSPGPIYNEQF
.	TRBV12-3/TRBV12-4	TRBJ1-1	ASSFLNTEAF
TRBD2	TRBV7-8	TRBJ2-5	ASSLGTSGKETQY
TRBD1	TRBV14	TRBJ1-6	ASSQTTGGRSPLH
.	TRBV5-1	TRBJ2-7	ASRPPTGRTYEQY
TRBD2	TRBV5-1	TRBJ2-2	ASSLELAGAGELF
TRBD1	TRBV12-3/TRBV12-4	TRBJ1-1	ASSLLRGQGTEAF
.	TRBV27	TRBJ2-7	ASSFGAGGRRYEQY
.	TRBV20-1	TRBJ2-5	SARGSRETQY
.	TRBV9	TRBJ1-1	ASSLRPEGSEAF
.	TRBV12-3/TRBV12-4	TRBJ2-1	ASSLSRRGFNEQF
.	TRBV13	TRBJ2-7	ASKGGGRGEQY
.	TRBV5-1	TRBJ1-4	ASSSGQLSTNEKLF
TRBD1	TRBV29-1	TRBJ2-5	SVEADRGRSETQY